Listed here are 29 T cell receptor beta chains from one sample, sequenced in a study of T cell responses to AZD1222 COVID-19 vaccine. This table comes from immunoSEQ multiplex PCR, and its TCRdb copy is limited to in-frame clones, with some not included. The data show roughly 100,000 clones, 80% to 90% seen once. Sequenced material: peripheral blood, taken 28 days after the second AZD1222 dose. The receptors come from an adult who received the AZD1222 COVID-19 vaccine.

The chain has TRBV12-3 or TRBV12-4 and TRBJ1-2; the D is unclear. The CDR3 length is 13 residues. V was clipped by 5 bases and J by 5 bases, with 12 bases between them. This chain's CDR3 is CASSPTSRYGYTF. CDR3 coding DNA: TGTGCCAGCAGTCCGACTTCTCGGTATGGCTACACCTTC.

This clone was detected only a few times. The chain carries TRBV7-9 and TRBJ1-3; D might be TRBD1 (6 bases). Germline V gene sequence: CDR1 SEHNR, CDR2 FQNEAQ (reference sequence). V was shortened by 3 bases and J by 5 bases, with 8 bases between the two germline ends. The CDR3 loop spans 13 amino acids. DNA for the CDR3: TGTGCCAGCAGCTTTCAGGGGAGAAACACCATATATTTT. This codes for CASSFQGRNTIYF.

The rearrangement joins TRBV10-2 to TRBJ2-1; TRBD1 might be the D (6 bases). Trimming left V 6 bases short and J 9 bases short, with 15 bases between. The CDR3 is made up of 13 amino acids. Germline V gene sequence: CDR1 WSHSY, CDR2 SAAADI. The CDR3 DNA sequence: TGCGCCAGCAGCTCCCTGGGGGCCTCTGAGCAGTTCTTC. As protein: CASSSLGASEQFF.

The chain combines TRBV3-1 (or the pseudogene TRBV3-2) with TRBJ2-7, with TRBD2 matching over 11 bases. Trimming removed 0 bases from V and 5 bases from J; junction bases left unmatched: 9. The CDR3 contains 17 residues. Germline assignment: CDR1 LGHDT and CDR2 YNNKEL (reference sequence). The CDR3 loop is CASSQDRLAGGGNEQYF. CDR3 DNA sequence: TGTGCCAGCAGCCAAGATCGGCTAGCGGGAGGAGGCAACGAGCAGTACTTC.

V gene TRBV9 combines with J gene TRBJ1-3, with 9 bases aligning to TRBD1. Losses at the gene ends were 3 bases for V and 5 bases for J; bases not matched to a gene: 9. Germline CDR1 reads SGDLS; CDR2 reads YYNGEE. This CDR3 spans 16 amino acids. The CDR3 sequence: CASSGRDRVLRNTIYF. CDR3 coding DNA: TGTGCCAGCAGCGGCCGGGACAGGGTATTGAGAAACACCATATATTTT. The variable domain in full, with the rest retrieved from reference TRBV9 and TRBJ1-3, is DSGVTQTPKHLITATGQRVTLRCSPRSGDLSVYWYQQSLDQGLQFLIQYYNGEERAKGNILERFSAQQFPDLHSELNLSSLELGDSALYFCASSGRDRVLRNTIYFGEGSWLTVV.

This clone was recorded only once. This sequence joins TRBV28 and TRBJ2-2; 10 bases are a match to TRBD2. This CDR3 has 19 residues. The V segment lost 6 bases and the J segment 7 bases; nucleotides outside the gene matches: 20. Germline CDR1 is MDHEN and CDR2 is SYDVKM. CDR3 bases: TGTGCCAGCAGAGAATATAGCCGAGAGCTAGCGGGAGCCATCGGGGAGCTGTTTTTT. Translated, it gives CASREYSRELAGAIGELFF.

This chain uses TRBV27 with TRBJ2-5; unclear D gene. V was cut by 7 bases and J by 6 bases, with 21 bases left in between. Germline V gene sequence: CDR1 MNHEY, CDR2 SMNVEV (reference sequence). This CDR3 comprises 15 residues. The CDR3, as DNA: TGTGCCAGCACCTCCCGTGTCCTGGGAATGAAGACCCAGTACTTC. Translated, it gives CASTSRVLGMKTQYF.

The chain joins TRBV5-1 to TRBJ1-1; D is uncertain. Trimming pared 0 bases from V and 2 bases from J, leaving 11 bases between. The CDR3 spans 15 residues. Looked up from germline, CDR1 is SGHRS and CDR2 is YFSETQ. CDR3 in DNA: TGCGCCAGCAGCTTGGGGTCAGCGGGCAACACTGAAGCTTTCTTT. Its translation is CASSLGSAGNTEAFF.

The CDR3 here is CASSPWGRGELFF. In DNA, the CDR3 is TGCGCCAGCAGCCCCTGGGGGCGCGGGGAGCTGTTTTTT. V usage is TRBV4-1 and J usage is TRBJ2-2; a weak D match, TRBD1 (6 bases). V gave up 4 bases and J gave up 7 bases, with 10 bases separating them. The CDR3 sequence is 13 residues long. Germline assignment: CDR1 MGHRA and CDR2 YSYEKL.

This sequence joins TRBV3-1 (or the pseudogene TRBV3-2) and TRBJ2-5; TRBD2 aligns across 9 bases. V lost 3 bases, J lost 4 bases, and 9 bases stayed unmatched. Per germline, CDR1 LGHDT and CDR2 YNNKEL (reference sequence). The CDR3 length is 16 residues. For the CDR3, the DNA is TGTGCCAGCAGCCAGGGAGCCGGGACTAGCCGAGAGACCCAGTACTTC. It translates to CASSQGAGTSRETQYF.

The V and J genes are TRBV7-2 and TRBJ2-2; 9 bases line up with TRBD2. Germline trimming cut 0 bases from V and 4 bases from J; bases unmatched to any gene: 3. This CDR3 is 16 amino acids long. CDR1 and CDR2 (germline): SGHTA, FQGNSA. CDR3 DNA: TGTGCCAGCAGCTTAGCAGCGGGAGGAGTCACCGGGGAGCTGTTTTTT. This encodes CASSLAAGGVTGELFF.

The genes are TRBV5-1 and TRBJ2-7; 8 bases match TRBD2. Germline values: CDR1 SGHRS, CDR2 YFSETQ. CDR3 size: 16 residues. The J segment lost 0 bases and the V segment lost 2 bases, leaving 7 bases of the junction unmatched. CDR3 nucleotide sequence: TGCGCCAGCAGCTTAAGCTCGACTAGCGTCTCCTACGAGCAGTACTTC. Its protein product is CASSLSSTSVSYEQYF.

The V and J genes are TRBV18 and TRBJ2-1, with TRBD2 matching 14 bases. J lost 7 bases, V lost 3 bases, and 8 bases had no gene match. The CDR3 has 17 amino acids. Per germline, CDR1 KGHSH and CDR2 LQKENI. Here the CDR3 DNA reads TGTGCCAGCTCACCCCCCGGGACTAGCGGGAGATGGAATGAGCAGTTCTTC. It is translated as CASSPPGTSGRWNEQFF. The full variable domain, completed using reference TRBV18 and TRBJ2-1, is NAGVMQNPRHLVRRRGQEARLRCSPMKGHSHVYWYRQLPEEGLKFMVYLQKENIIDESGMPKERFSAEFPKEGPSILRIQQVVRGDSAAYFCASSPPGTSGRWNEQFFGPGTRLTVL.

V usage is TRBV6-5 and J usage is TRBJ2-3; D gene unclear. Germline values: CDR1 MNHEY, CDR2 SVGAGI. Trimming removed 6 bases at V and 0 bases at J, with 13 bases between. This CDR3 has 15 amino acids. For the CDR3, the DNA is TGTGCCAGCAGACCGACTGGTATTAGCACAGATACGCAGTATTTT. Its protein product is CASRPTGISTDTQYF.

V and J are TRBV7-8 and TRBJ2-1; possible D gene TRBD2, 6 bases. Germline V gene lookup returns CDR1 SGHVS and CDR2 FQNEAQ. The CDR3 contains 16 residues. The V end was cut by 0 bases, the J end by 7 bases, with 16 bases between. The CDR3, as DNA: TGTGCCAGCAGCTTAGCCTGGTGGGAGGTGAGGAATGAGCAGTTCTTC. Residues: CASSLAWWEVRNEQFF.

The chain links TRBV24-1 to TRBJ2-3; D unclear. Germline V gene data show CDR1 as KGHDR and CDR2 as SFDVKD. Trimming stripped 6 bases from V and 0 bases from J, with 6 bases between. CDR3 length equals 13 residues. CDR3 protein: CATSTESTDTQYF. The CDR3 DNA follows: TGTGCCACCAGTACGGAGAGCACAGATACGCAGTATTTT.

This chain connects TRBV3-1 (or the pseudogene TRBV3-2) to TRBJ2-7; 11 bases are a match to TRBD2. CDR1 is LGHDT and CDR2 is YNNKEL in the germline V gene (reference sequence). The V gene end was trimmed by 4 bases and the J gene end by 9 bases; junction bases not matched to a gene: 17. There are 17 residues in the CDR3. Here the CDR3 reads CASSLSSMKTSGIGQYF. The CDR3 region has the DNA TGTGCCAGCAGCCTATCTAGTATGAAGACTAGCGGGATCGGGCAGTACTTC.

The chain links TRBV4-3 to TRBJ2-1; D is uncertain. From germline, CDR1 is LGHNA and CDR2 YSLEER. V dropped 5 bases and J dropped 5 bases, with 4 bases sitting between them. This CDR3 is built from 11 residues. The CDR3 here is CASSFHNEQFF. The CDR3 DNA sequence: TGCGCCAGCAGCTTTCACAATGAGCAGTTCTTC.

The rearrangement links TRBV12-3 or TRBV12-4 to TRBJ2-2; D uncertain. The length of the CDR3 is 11 residues. Trimming left V 7 bases short and J 8 bases short, with 8 bases between. The CDR3 DNA sequence: TGTGCCAGCACCCGTGTAGGGGAGCTGTTTTTT. The encoded protein is CASTRVGELFF.

This clone was picked up one time. The chain combines TRBV28 with TRBJ2-2, with 9 positions matching TRBD2. V lost 1 base and J lost 6; bases outside the gene matches: 6. The CDR3 has 16 residues. Germline values: CDR1 MDHEN, CDR2 SYDVKM. The CDR3 coding sequence is TGTGCCAGCAGTTTATTGGTAGCGGGAGAGCCCGGGGAGCTGTTTTTT. Protein product: CASSLLVAGEPGELFF.

The V gene is TRBV6-6, the J gene TRBJ1-2; 9 bases line up with TRBD1. Germline values: CDR1 MNHNY, CDR2 SVGAGI (reference sequence). The CDR3 consists of 14 residues. V lost 2 bases, J lost 9 bases, and 7 bases stayed unmatched. In DNA form, the CDR3 reads TGTGCCAGCAGTTACCTTAGACAGGGGGAGTGCTACACCTTC. Translating it yields CASSYLRQGECYTF.

The chain has TRBV6-2 or TRBV6-3 and TRBJ1-1, with 10 bases that match TRBD1. Germline-derived CDR1 and CDR2 are MNHEY and SVGEGT. V lost 0 bases to trimming and J lost 5 bases; unmatched junction nucleotides: 6. There are 16 residues in the CDR3. Here the CDR3 DNA reads TGTGCCAGCAGTTACTCGACAGGGGGCGCCGGAACTGAAGCTTTCTTT. It is translated as CASSYSTGGAGTEAFF.

This chain joins TRBV6-5 and TRBJ2-1; the match to TRBD1 covers 10 bases. V dropped 2 bases and J dropped 6; count of bases not matched to a gene: 4. This CDR3 contains 15 residues. Germline V gene lookup returns CDR1 MNHEY and CDR2 SVGAGI. The DNA of the CDR3 is TGTGCCAGCAGTTACGGGACAGGGGTGGCCAATGAGCAGTTCTTC. Encoded protein: CASSYGTGVANEQFF.

This chain uses TRBV18 with TRBJ2-3; D possibly corresponds to TRBD2 (6 bases). This CDR3 has 15 amino acids. Germline loops: CDR1 KGHSH, CDR2 LQKENI. V lost 2 bases, J lost 2 bases, and 11 bases lay in between. CDR3 sequence reads: CASSPRLANTDTQYF. The CDR3 DNA reads as TGTGCCAGCTCACCAAGGCTAGCGAACACAGATACGCAGTATTTT.

This rearrangement joins TRBV5-5 to TRBJ1-2; D ambiguous. The V end was cut by 3 bases, the J end by 4 bases, with 13 bases between. The germline V gene encodes CDR1 SGHKS and CDR2 YYEKEE (reference sequence). The CDR3 spans 14 residues. The CDR3 reads CASSSGTPTYGYTF. The CDR3 DNA reads TGTGCCAGCAGCTCGGGAACCCCCACCTATGGCTACACCTTC.

This chain uses TRBV4-3 with TRBJ2-7; 9 bases match TRBD2. The CDR3 consists of 19 residues. V was clipped by 0 bases and J by 0 bases; unmatched bases: 12. Germline V gene sequence: CDR1 LGHNA, CDR2 YSLEER. CDR3 loop: CASSQEGTSQSGPSYEQYF. CDR3 sequence (DNA): TGCGCCAGCAGCCAAGAGGGGACTAGCCAATCAGGGCCCTCCTACGAGCAGTACTTC.

The rearrangement links TRBV7-3 to TRBJ2-7, with TRBD2 matching over 9 bases. The DNA end favors TRBJ2-1, so the J call may be wrong. The germline V gene has CDR1 SGHTA and CDR2 FQGTGA. CDR3 size: 17 residues. This CDR3 is CASSPSPGGLAGDEQFF. Here the CDR3 DNA reads TGTGCCAGCAGCCCTAGTCCTGGGGGACTAGCTGGCGATGAGCAGTTCTTC.

This clone was counted a few times. This chain uses TRBV5-4 with TRBJ2-1; TRBD2 matches 10 bases. The germline gives CDR1 SGHNT, CDR2 YYREEE (reference sequence). Germline trimming cut 0 bases from V and 4 bases from J; bases unmatched to any gene: 4. The CDR3 loop spans 16 amino acids. DNA for the CDR3: TGTGCCAGCAGCTTGGATATAGCGGGAGGATACAATGAGCAGTTCTTC. Residues: CASSLDIAGGYNEQFF. The full variable domain, completed using reference TRBV5-4 and TRBJ2-1, is ETGVTQSPTHLIKTRGQQVTLRCSSQSGHNTVSWYQQALGQGPQFIFQYYREEENGRGNFPPRFSGLQFPNYSSELNVNALELDDSALYLCASSLDIAGGYNEQFFGPGTRLTVL.

Written as DNA, the CDR3 is TGTGCCAGTAGTATGGAGGGGGGCACTGAAGCTTTCTTT. It specifies CASSMEGGTEAFF. The chain has TRBV19 and TRBJ1-1; TRBD1 is a possible D gene (6 bases). Deletions cut 3 bases from V and 4 bases from J, with 9 bases between. The CDR3 runs 13 residues. In germline, CDR1 is LNHDA, CDR2 SQIVND (reference sequence).